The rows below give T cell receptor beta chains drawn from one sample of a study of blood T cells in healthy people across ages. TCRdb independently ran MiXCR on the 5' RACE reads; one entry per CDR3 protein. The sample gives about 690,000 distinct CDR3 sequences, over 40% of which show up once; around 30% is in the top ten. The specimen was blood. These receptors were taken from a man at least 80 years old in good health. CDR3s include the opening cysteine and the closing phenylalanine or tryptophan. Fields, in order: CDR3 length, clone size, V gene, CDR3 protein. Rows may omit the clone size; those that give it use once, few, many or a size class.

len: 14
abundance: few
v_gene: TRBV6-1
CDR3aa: CASSEAQLNTEAFF

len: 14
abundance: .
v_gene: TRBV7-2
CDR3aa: CASSPGTGSYGYTF

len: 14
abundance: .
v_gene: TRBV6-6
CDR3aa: CASRPLHGPYEQYF

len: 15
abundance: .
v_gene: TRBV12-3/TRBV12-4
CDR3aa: CASRLRTDTSYGQYF

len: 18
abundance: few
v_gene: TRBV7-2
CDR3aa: CASSLEGTSGRYYNEQFF

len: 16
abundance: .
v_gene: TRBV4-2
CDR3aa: CASSPTTRQGNQPQHF

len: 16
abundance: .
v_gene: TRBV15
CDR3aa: CATSREGIAGFNEQFF

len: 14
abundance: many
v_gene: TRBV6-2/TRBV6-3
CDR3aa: CASSYGGGAETQYF

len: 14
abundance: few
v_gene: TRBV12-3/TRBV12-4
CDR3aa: CASSLGTGAGELFF

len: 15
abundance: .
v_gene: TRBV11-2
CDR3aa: CASSYLAGSKGTQYF

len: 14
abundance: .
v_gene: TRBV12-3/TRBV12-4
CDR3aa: CASSPPRDSYEQYF

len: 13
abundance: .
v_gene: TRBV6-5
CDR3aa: CASNRGQAEQLFF

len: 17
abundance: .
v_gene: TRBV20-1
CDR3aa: CSASDSGTAGFTDTQYF

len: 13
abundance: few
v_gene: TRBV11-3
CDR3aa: CASSLGADGTQYF

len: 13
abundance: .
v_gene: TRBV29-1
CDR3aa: CSVESAVGYGYTF

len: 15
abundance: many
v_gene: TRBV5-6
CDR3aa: CASSPPGGRPYEQYF

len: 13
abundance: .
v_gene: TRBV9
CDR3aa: CASSGDSEYEQYF

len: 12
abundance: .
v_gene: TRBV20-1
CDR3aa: CSASPQVREQFF

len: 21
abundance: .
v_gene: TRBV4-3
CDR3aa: CASSQAFGLAGGPPGAGELFF

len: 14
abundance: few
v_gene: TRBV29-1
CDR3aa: CSVESHLPGNTIYF

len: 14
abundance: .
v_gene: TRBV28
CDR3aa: CASSLAPSLETQYF

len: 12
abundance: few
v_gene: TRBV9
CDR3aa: CASSTNRVGYTF

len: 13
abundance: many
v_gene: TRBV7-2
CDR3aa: CASSLFRDGEQFF

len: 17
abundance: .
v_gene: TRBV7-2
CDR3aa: CASSLARDRLTGGEQYF

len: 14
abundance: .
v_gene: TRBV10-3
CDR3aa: CAISDPTGADTQYF

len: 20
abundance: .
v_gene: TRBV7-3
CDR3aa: CASSLLASGAGTANTGELFF

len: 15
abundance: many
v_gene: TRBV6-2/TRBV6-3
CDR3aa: CASSSTRHSYNEQFF

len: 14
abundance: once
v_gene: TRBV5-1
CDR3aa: CASSPGQGASGYTF

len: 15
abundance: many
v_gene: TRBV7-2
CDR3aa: CASSLVGSGNQPQHF

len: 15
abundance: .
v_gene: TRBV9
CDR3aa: CASSPEGHPNYGYTF

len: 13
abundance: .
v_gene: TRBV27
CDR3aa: CASDRGLGEKLFF

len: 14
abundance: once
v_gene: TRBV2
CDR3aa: CASSDDGIADGYTF

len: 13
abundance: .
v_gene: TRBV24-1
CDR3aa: CATKAGGDYGYTF

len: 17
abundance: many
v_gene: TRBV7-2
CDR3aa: CASSGRPRQGFTYEQYF

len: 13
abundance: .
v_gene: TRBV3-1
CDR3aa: CASSQVTGGIQYF

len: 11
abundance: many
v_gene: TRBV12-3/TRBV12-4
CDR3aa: CASTRASTQYF

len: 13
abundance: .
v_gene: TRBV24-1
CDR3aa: CATRAGGMNEQFF

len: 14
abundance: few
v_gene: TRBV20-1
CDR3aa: CSARAGLADYEQYF

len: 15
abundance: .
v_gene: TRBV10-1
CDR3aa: CASSETSGRGYEQYF

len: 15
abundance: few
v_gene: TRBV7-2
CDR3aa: CASSLIPERNTEAFF

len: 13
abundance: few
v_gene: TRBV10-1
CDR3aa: CASSRMGDSPLHF

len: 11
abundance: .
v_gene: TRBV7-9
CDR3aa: CASSLSYEQFF

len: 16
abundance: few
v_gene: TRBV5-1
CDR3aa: CASSLGLAGAIYEQYF

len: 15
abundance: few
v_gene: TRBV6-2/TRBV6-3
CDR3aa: CASSWDRGGAGELFF

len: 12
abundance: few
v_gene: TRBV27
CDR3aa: CASREKALGYTF

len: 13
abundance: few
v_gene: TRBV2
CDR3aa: CASSEDHNYGYTF

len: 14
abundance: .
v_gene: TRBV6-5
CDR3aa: CASSYSGRAGEQYF

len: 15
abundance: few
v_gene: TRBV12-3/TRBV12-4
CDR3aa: CASSRGFSGANVLTF